The source of this TCR beta chain is a study of tumor and adjacent non-tumor tissue in lung cancer. As regards this clonotype: What it recognizes is unknown. This clone may be a read error of a much larger clone one base away.

TCRbeta libraries were built with three rounds of nested PCR, modified from ARM-PCR. Each CDR3 protein is one row after TCRdb ran MiXCR on the multiplex PCR reads. Here the sample spans over 85,000 distinct CDR3 sequences, over 75% being singletons. RNA was extracted from bulk tissue without any cell sorting. The CDR3 contains 15 residues. CDR1 DFQATT and CDR2 SNEGSKA come from the germline V gene (reference sequence). V shed 4 bases and J shed 9 bases, with 19 bases lying between them. Broader study findings: In normal lung, the top 100 clones were significantly more dominant than in tumor. Compared with tumor, normal lung showed significantly lower TCR diversity.

The TCR comes from a man between 65 and 85 years old with non-small cell lung cancer. The sequenced material came from lung tumor tissue. This rearrangement joins TRBV20-1 to TRBJ1-6, with D unclear. For the CDR3, the DNA is TGCAGTGCTAAAACGGGCACAGAGGCGGGTTCACCCCTCCACTTT. Translation: CSAKTGTEAGSPLHF.